This record looks at one TCR beta chain sequence and its context. Its antigen is undetermined. These data come from a study of monozygotic twins with cystic fibrosis. Study-level findings and limits: In this small cohort, shared CDR3 numbers showed no association with age, concordance or disease severity.

Using immunoSEQ multiplex PCR, the repertoire was profiled, and TCRdb retains in-frame clones only, with some absent. The sample has tens of thousands of clones, over 70% seen once. CDR3 length equals 14 residues. Per germline, CDR1 GTSNPN and CDR2 SVGIG (reference sequence). Trimming left V 2 bases short and J 5 bases short, with 13 bases between. Source material: blood. The V call is TRBV30, the J call TRBJ2-1; no reliable D call. This TCR derives from a girl aged 2-10 years with cystic fibrosis. The CDR3 DNA reads as TGTGCCTGGAGTACCTGGAAGGGCCACAATGAGCAGTTCTTC. Its protein is CAWSTWKGHNEQFF.